This T cell receptor beta chain was observed in a study of tumour-infiltrating T cells in Burkitt lymphoma (TCRdb year 2020). A note on the overall study: TCR repertoire data were compared against clinical outcome, and productive clonality predicted overall survival and progression-free survival independently of established prognostic factors such as age at diagnosis.

Receptor amplification or capture employed the immunoSEQ multiplex PCR assay. TCRdb holds this immuneACCESS table with in-frame rearrangements only. Some clones are missing; in checked studies, unresolved V genes explain under half, and the rest has no known cause. This sample holds 15,000 to 20,000 clones; almost 80% were observed only once. The top ten constitute 2% to 2.5% of the sample. This clone was detected only once. Its recognized antigen is unknown. No much larger clone exists at a distance of one base, and base qualities are not known. The CDR3 spans 16 residues, from the cysteine through the phenylalanine. The entry retains the CDR3 DNA only, 48 bases that are in frame from base 1. Germline trimming: 5 bases from V, 2 bases from J; junction bases outside gene matches: 6. Sequences LNHDA (CDR1) and SQIVND (CDR2) are obtained from the germline V gene (reference sequence).

The sample was tumor tissue. Here the chain combines TRBV19 and TRBJ1-4, and TRBD1 matches 9 of the central bases. This sequence was found in a human donor with diffuse large B-cell lymphoma. The base sequence is TGTGCCAGTAGTCACGGACAGGGGACTACTAATGAAAAACTGTTTTTT. This encodes CASSHGQGTTNEKLFF.